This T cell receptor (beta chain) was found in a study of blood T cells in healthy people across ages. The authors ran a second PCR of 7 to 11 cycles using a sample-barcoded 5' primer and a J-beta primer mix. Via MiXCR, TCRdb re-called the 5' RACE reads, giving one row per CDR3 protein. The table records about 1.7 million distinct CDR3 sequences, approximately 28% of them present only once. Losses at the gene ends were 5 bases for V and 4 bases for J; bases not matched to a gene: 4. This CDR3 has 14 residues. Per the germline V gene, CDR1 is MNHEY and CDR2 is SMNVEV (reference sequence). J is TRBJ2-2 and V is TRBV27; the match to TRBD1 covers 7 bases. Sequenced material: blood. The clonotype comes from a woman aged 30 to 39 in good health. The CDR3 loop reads CASSHYRGTGELFF. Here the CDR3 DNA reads TGTGCCAGCAGTCATTACAGGGGCACCGGGGAGCTGTTTTTT.